These 17 T cell receptor beta chains were all obtained from the same sample, sequenced in a study of T-cell reconstitution after alpha-beta-depleted transplantation in children. Researchers prepared the TCRbeta library using unique molecular identifiers, the study reports. TCRdb reanalysed the PCR reads using MiXCR and keeps one entry per CDR3 protein. The repertoire consists of over 150,000 distinct CDR3 sequences, with approximately 6.8% occurring once and the leading ten covering 3%. The material was PBMCs from the stem cell graft donor, obtained from the stem cell graft. These receptor sequences come from a human donor who donated a stem cell graft to a child with Wiskott-Aldrich syndrome.

This clonotype was found many times. The V gene is TRBV29-1, the J gene TRBJ1-2, with TRBD1 identical over 9 bases. The V and J ends lost 6 bases and 4 bases, in that order; junction bases with no gene match: 0. The length of the CDR3 is 11 residues. Germline CDR1 reads SQVTM; CDR2 reads ANQGSEA. The CDR3 sequence is CSVGQGYGYTF. The CDR3 bases are TGCAGCGTGGGACAGGGCTATGGCTACACCTTC.

This clonotype was recorded at least ten times. The V gene is TRBV9, the J gene TRBJ1-2; a weak D match, TRBD1 (6 bases). Deletions cut 3 bases from V and 4 bases from J, with 13 bases between. This CDR3 is built from 14 residues. CDR1 and CDR2 (germline): SGDLS, YYNGEE. Written as DNA, the CDR3 is TGTGCCAGCAGCGCCAGGGGCGGTGGCTATGGCTACACCTTC. Its protein product is CASSARGGGYGYTF.

This clonotype appeared a few times. This sequence joins TRBV7-2 and TRBJ1-1; 7 bases map to TRBD1. The length of the CDR3 is 12 residues. With 5 bases clipped from V and 11 bases from J, the junction kept 8 bases outside the gene matches. Germline V CDR1 and CDR2: SGHTA, FQGNSA. CDR3 sequence: CASSTGTAPAFF. In DNA, the CDR3 is TGTGCCAGCAGCACTGGGACAGCCCCTGCTTTCTTT.

This clonotype occurred many times. J is TRBJ1-1 and V is TRBV5-1, with 8 bases matching TRBD1. The ends lost 5 bases at V and 3 bases at J; junction bases unmatched: 3. The CDR3 is 13 residues long. Germline values: CDR1 SGHRS, CDR2 YFSETQ. The CDR3: CASSIQGDTEAFF. The CDR3 nucleotides read TGCGCCAGCAGTATACAGGGGGACACTGAAGCTTTCTTT.

This clonotype occurred many times. The chain couples TRBV12-3 or TRBV12-4 to TRBJ2-2; 9 bases map to TRBD2. This CDR3 has 18 residues. V trimming: 4 bases; J trimming: 5 bases; junction bases outside the gene matches: 14. CDR3 protein: CASSSLLGAAGGTGELFF. Here the CDR3 DNA reads TGTGCCAGCAGTTCGCTACTCGGTGCAGCGGGGGGAACCGGGGAGCTGTTTTTT.

This clonotype was detected only a few times. J is TRBJ2-1 and V is TRBV6-1; tentative D call: TRBD1 (6 bases). Between the trimmed V and J ends, which lost 6 bases and 2 bases, there was a span of 14 bases. The length of the CDR3 is 15 residues. Germline CDR1 reads MNHNS; CDR2 reads SASEGT. The CDR3 loop reads CASSPRGFTYNEQFF. The CDR3 DNA reads as TGTGCCAGCAGCCCCAGGGGTTTTACCTACAATGAGCAGTTCTTC.

This clonotype has at least ten counts. The chain carries TRBV7-2 and TRBJ2-5; 9 bases match TRBD2. In germline, CDR1 is SGHTA, CDR2 FQGNSA. This CDR3 region has 15 residues. The junction had 5 bases not matched to a gene; V was cut back by 3 bases and J by 3 bases. The CDR3 bases are TGTGCCAGCAGCTTCCGAGCGGGGGGCGAAGAGACCCAGTACTTC. This sequence encodes CASSFRAGGEETQYF.

The table lists this clonotype with many counts. This chain uses TRBV5-1 with TRBJ2-1; perhaps TRBD2 as D (6 bases). The CDR3 length is 18 residues. The germline V gene encodes CDR1 SGHRS and CDR2 YFSETQ. Trimming took 1 base from V and 0 from J, leaving 17 bases between them. The CDR3 loop reads CASSLSIQRVDSYNEQFF. DNA of the CDR3: TGCGCCAGCAGCTTGAGTATCCAGCGGGTGGACTCCTACAATGAGCAGTTCTTC.

As concerns this clonotype: This may arise from a read error, as a much more abundant clone is one base away. The chain is built from TRBV14 and TRBJ2-7; 7 bases agree with TRBD1. The CDR3 contains 13 residues. The germline V gene has CDR1 SGHDN and CDR2 FVKESK. With V trimmed by 5 bases and J by 3 bases, 4 bases remained unmatched. Written as DNA, the CDR3 is TGTGCCAGCAGCATGGGACAGATCTACGAGCAGTACTTC. Translating gives CASSMGQIYEQYF.

This clonotype was recorded a few times. The chain uses TRBV5-1 and TRBJ2-4; D gene unclear. The V gene's germline CDR1 is SGHRS and CDR2 YFSETQ. V dropped 3 bases and J dropped 4 bases, with 11 bases sitting between them. The CDR3 has 14 residues. The CDR3 nucleotides are TGCGCCAGCAGCTCCTCGTCAAAGAAAAACATTCAGTACTTC. Protein: CASSSSSKKNIQYF.

This clonotype was seen a single time. This chain connects TRBV19 to TRBJ2-3; possibly TRBD1 for D (6 bases). CDR1 is LNHDA and CDR2 is SQIVND in the germline V gene (reference sequence). The length of the CDR3 is 13 residues. The V end was cut by 5 bases, the J end by 5 bases, with 11 bases between. Here the CDR3 reads CASSLRTVDTQYF. Written as DNA, the CDR3 is TGTGCCAGTAGTCTCCGGACAGTAGATACGCAGTATTTT.

This clonotype appeared many times. This rearrangement joins TRBV4-3 to TRBJ2-7; D remains ambiguous. Per the germline V gene, CDR1 is LGHNA and CDR2 is YSLEER. V was trimmed by 1 base and J by 1 base, leaving 8 bases between them. The CDR3 sequence is 14 residues long. The CDR3, as DNA: TGCGCCAGCAGCCAAGCTGTACAGTCCTACGAGCAGTACTTC. Its protein is CASSQAVQSYEQYF.

Many counts were recorded for this clonotype. The CDR3 nucleotides are TGTGCCAGCAGCCTAGGCAGGTGGAGGTCACCCCTCCACTTT. This translates into CASSLGRWRSPLHF. V gene TRBV12-3 or TRBV12-4 combines with J gene TRBJ1-6; D unclear. The CDR3 consists of 14 residues. V lost 6 bases and J 10 bases, leaving 16 bases between the germline ends.

The chain employs TRBV5-1 and TRBJ2-5; maybe TRBD1 (6 bases). The CDR3 sequence is 14 residues long. Germline lookup yields CDR1 SGHRS and CDR2 YFSETQ. Trimming removed 1 base from V and 4 bases from J, with 11 bases in between. CDR3 nucleotide sequence: TGCGCCAGCAGCTTGCCACAGGGAATAGAGACCCAGTACTTC. Its translation is CASSLPQGIETQYF.

CDR3 DNA: TGTGCCAGCCACGAACGCGGCAATCAGCCCCAGCATTTT. Translating gives CASHERGNQPQHF. The chain links TRBV19 to TRBJ1-5; D remains ambiguous. V gave up 9 bases and J gave up 2 bases, with 11 bases separating them. The CDR3 is 13 amino acids. Germline V gene sequence: CDR1 LNHDA, CDR2 SQIVND (reference sequence).

V gene TRBV7-2 combines with J gene TRBJ1-4, with 7 positions matching TRBD1. CDR1 is SGHTA, CDR2 FQGNSA, per germline. CDR3 size: 16 residues. Trimming removed 1 base from V and 4 bases from J; junction bases left unmatched: 6. The CDR3 DNA follows: TGTGCCAGCAGCTTAGGAGGGGGCATCGTTAATGAAAAACTGTTTTTT. It specifies CASSLGGGIVNEKLFF.

J is TRBJ2-1 and V is TRBV28, with 7 bases lining up with TRBD1. The J segment lost 7 bases and the V segment lost 6 bases, leaving 9 bases of the junction unmatched. The germline CDR1 and CDR2 sequences are MDHEN and SYDVKM. This CDR3 contains 14 residues. Here the CDR3 reads CASRPRRGPNEQFF. DNA of the CDR3: TGTGCCAGCAGGCCCCGAAGGGGGCCGAATGAGCAGTTCTTC. Full variable domain (rest looked up from reference TRBV28 and TRBJ2-1): DVKVTQSSRYLVKRTGEKVFLECVQDMDHENMFWYRQDPGLGLRLIYFSYDVKMKEKGDIPEGYSVSREKKERFSLILESASTNQTSMYLCASRPRRGPNEQFFGPGTRLTVL.